This is a list of T cell receptor beta chains from one sample in a study of T cell changes during pregnancy in multiple sclerosis. Sequencing used immunoSEQ multiplex PCR; TCRdb keeps in-frame clones, though not all of them. The sample records fewer than 85,000 clones, about 92% being singletons. This specimen consisted of peripheral blood, obtained after pregnancy. The receptors stem from a female donor in good health, enrolled as a control in a pregnancy study. CDR3s include the opening cysteine and the closing phenylalanine or tryptophan. The order of the fields is D gene, clone size, J gene, V gene, CDR3 protein, CDR3 DNA. The D gene is left open where the match is weak. The size field is filled for only some rows; it gives once, few, many or a size class.

D gene: .
clone size: .
J gene: TRBJ1-1
V gene: TRBV7-3
CDR3 protein: CASSSRGVTEAFF
CDR3 DNA: TGTGCCAGCAGCTCCCGGGGGGTAACTGAAGCTTTCTTT

D gene: .
clone size: .
J gene: TRBJ1-1
V gene: TRBV6-6
CDR3 protein: CASSYEQFTHPPYF
CDR3 DNA: TGTGCCAGCAGTTATGAACAGTTTACCCACCCACCTTACTTT

D gene: .
clone size: .
J gene: TRBJ2-7
V gene: TRBV7-9
CDR3 protein: CASSGGGYEQYF
CDR3 DNA: TGTGCCAGCAGCGGGGGCGGTTACGAGCAGTACTTC

D gene: TRBD2
clone size: .
J gene: TRBJ2-7
V gene: TRBV5-4
CDR3 protein: CASSPGTSSLYEQYF
CDR3 DNA: TGTGCCAGCAGCCCCGGGACTAGCTCACTTTACGAGCAGTACTTC

D gene: TRBD1
clone size: .
J gene: TRBJ2-2
V gene: TRBV9
CDR3 protein: CASSPRTGVGGELFF
CDR3 DNA: TGTGCCAGCAGCCCCCGGACAGGGGTTGGCGGGGAGCTGTTTTTT

D gene: .
clone size: .
J gene: TRBJ2-3
V gene: TRBV5-1
CDR3 protein: CASSPTAGIRSRDTDTQYF
CDR3 DNA: TGCGCCAGCAGTCCTACAGCCGGCATACGGTCCCGCGATACAGATACGCAGTATTTT

D gene: TRBD1
clone size: .
J gene: TRBJ1-5
V gene: TRBV9
CDR3 protein: CASSLGQGGEPQHF
CDR3 DNA: TGTGCCAGCAGCCTCGGACAGGGGGGAGAGCCCCAGCATTTT

D gene: .
clone size: .
J gene: TRBJ1-1
V gene: TRBV10-3
CDR3 protein: CAISQGAATEAFF
CDR3 DNA: TGTGCCATCAGTCAAGGGGCAGCCACTGAAGCTTTCTTT

D gene: TRBD1
clone size: .
J gene: TRBJ2-3
V gene: TRBV7-8
CDR3 protein: CASSARQGADTQYF
CDR3 DNA: TGTGCCAGCAGCGCCCGACAGGGGGCAGATACGCAGTATTTT

D gene: .
clone size: .
J gene: TRBJ2-3
V gene: TRBV30
CDR3 protein: CAWSLTGSVGTQYF
CDR3 DNA: TGTGCCTGGAGTCTCACGGGGTCTGTCGGTACGCAGTATTTT

D gene: .
clone size: .
J gene: TRBJ2-1
V gene: TRBV5-8
CDR3 protein: CASSLGLIAYNEQFF
CDR3 DNA: TGTGCCAGCAGCTTGGGGCTAATAGCGTACAATGAGCAGTTCTTC

D gene: .
clone size: few
J gene: TRBJ1-1
V gene: TRBV14
CDR3 protein: CASSQGQTGAEAFF
CDR3 DNA: TGTGCCAGCAGCCAAGGACAGACAGGCGCTGAAGCTTTCTTT

D gene: TRBD2
clone size: .
J gene: TRBJ2-3
V gene: TRBV7-3
CDR3 protein: CASGVQAGGIRDTQYF
CDR3 DNA: TGTGCCAGCGGGGTTCAAGCCGGGGGGATTAGAGATACGCAGTATTTT

D gene: .
clone size: .
J gene: TRBJ2-3
V gene: TRBV30
CDR3 protein: CAWSVLARASDTQYF
CDR3 DNA: TGTGCCTGGAGTGTACTCGCCCGTGCCTCAGATACGCAGTATTTT

D gene: .
clone size: .
J gene: TRBJ2-5
V gene: TRBV9
CDR3 protein: CASSVEGTGRETQYF
CDR3 DNA: TGTGCCAGCAGCGTAGAGGGTACAGGGAGAGAGACCCAGTACTTC

D gene: .
clone size: once
J gene: TRBJ1-1
V gene: TRBV19
CDR3 protein: CASSIGEGTEAFF
CDR3 DNA: TGTGCCAGTAGTATAGGGGAGGGGACTGAAGCTTTCTTT

D gene: TRBD2
clone size: .
J gene: TRBJ2-1
V gene: TRBV14
CDR3 protein: CASSQDPRTSGRATNEQFF
CDR3 DNA: TGTGCCAGCAGCCAAGACCCCCGGACTAGCGGGAGGGCCACCAATGAGCAGTTCTTC

D gene: .
clone size: few
J gene: TRBJ1-2
V gene: TRBV5-1
CDR3 protein: CASSRGTRANYGYTF
CDR3 DNA: TGCGCCAGCTCACGTGGGACTCGAGCTAACTATGGCTACACCTTC

D gene: TRBD1
clone size: .
J gene: TRBJ1-2
V gene: TRBV7-9
CDR3 protein: CASSLVTGGPYYGYTF
CDR3 DNA: TGTGCCAGCAGCTTAGTGACAGGGGGCCCTTACTATGGCTACACCTTC

D gene: TRBD1
clone size: .
J gene: TRBJ1-2
V gene: TRBV7-2
CDR3 protein: CASSLGQGGGYTF
CDR3 DNA: TGTGCCAGCAGCTTAGGACAGGGTGGAGGCTACACCTTC

D gene: TRBD2
clone size: once
J gene: TRBJ2-3
V gene: TRBV7-6
CDR3 protein: CASSRKAGGSGSTDTQYF
CDR3 DNA: TGTGCCAGCAGTCGAAAGGCAGGCGGGAGCGGGAGCACAGATACGCAGTATTTT

D gene: .
clone size: .
J gene: TRBJ1-1
V gene: TRBV30
CDR3 protein: CAWNLDPAEAFF
CDR3 DNA: TGTGCCTGGAACCTAGATCCGGCTGAAGCTTTCTTT

D gene: .
clone size: .
J gene: TRBJ2-7
V gene: TRBV19
CDR3 protein: CASSLTPSSYEQYF
CDR3 DNA: TGTGCCAGTAGTCTAACGCCTTCCTCCTACGAGCAGTACTTC

D gene: .
clone size: .
J gene: TRBJ2-1
V gene: TRBV28
CDR3 protein: CASSPNWRGGNEQFF
CDR3 DNA: TGTGCCAGCAGCCCGAATTGGAGAGGGGGCAATGAGCAGTTCTTC

D gene: .
clone size: .
J gene: TRBJ1-6
V gene: TRBV10-3
CDR3 protein: CAIRGGSSYNSPLHF
CDR3 DNA: TGTGCCATCAGGGGTGGGAGCTCCTATAATTCACCCCTCCACTTT

D gene: TRBD2
clone size: .
J gene: TRBJ2-2
V gene: TRBV10-3
CDR3 protein: CAIRGTSGRNTGELFF
CDR3 DNA: TGTGCCATCAGGGGGACTAGCGGGAGAAACACCGGGGAGCTGTTTTTT

D gene: TRBD2
clone size: .
J gene: TRBJ2-7
V gene: TRBV15
CDR3 protein: CATSRDYEASGGGQQYF
CDR3 DNA: TGTGCCACCAGCAGAGATTATGAAGCTAGCGGGGGTGGCCAGCAGTACTTC

D gene: TRBD1
clone size: few
J gene: TRBJ1-2
V gene: TRBV10-3
CDR3 protein: CATRPGQGSYGYTF
CDR3 DNA: TGTGCCACTCGTCCGGGACAGGGGTCCTATGGCTACACCTTC